Sequencing of this T cell receptor beta chain was carried out in a study of Ad26.COV2.S vaccination and SARS-CoV-2 variants. The CDR3 runs to 17 residues. Germline V gives CDR1 SGHDT, CDR2 YYEEEE. V lost 4 bases, J lost 2 bases, and 22 bases lay in between. The study's findings and limits: Reportedly, spike-specific CD8+ and CD4+ T cell responses achieved substantial breadth once vaccination had taken place. Relative to placebo recipients, vaccine recipients exhibited elevated spike-specific TCR breadth. Total T cell responses may have been underestimated by the TCR breadth and depth analyses.

Regarding this clone: What it binds is unknown.

Sequenced by immunoSEQ multiplex PCR; TCRdb stores in-frame clones only, minus some. The sample lists over 110,000 clones, 80% to 90% occurring once. This chain links TRBV5-6 with TRBJ2-7; D is tentatively TRBD1 or TRBD2 (7 bases each). The sequence was obtained from a human donor who had recovered from COVID-19. Sequencing used peripheral blood, obtained after recovery from COVID-19. DNA of the CDR3: TGTGCCAGCAGCGACCTACTGAGCGGGACAGTGACCTACGAGCAGTACTTC. Its translation is CASSDLLSGTVTYEQYF.